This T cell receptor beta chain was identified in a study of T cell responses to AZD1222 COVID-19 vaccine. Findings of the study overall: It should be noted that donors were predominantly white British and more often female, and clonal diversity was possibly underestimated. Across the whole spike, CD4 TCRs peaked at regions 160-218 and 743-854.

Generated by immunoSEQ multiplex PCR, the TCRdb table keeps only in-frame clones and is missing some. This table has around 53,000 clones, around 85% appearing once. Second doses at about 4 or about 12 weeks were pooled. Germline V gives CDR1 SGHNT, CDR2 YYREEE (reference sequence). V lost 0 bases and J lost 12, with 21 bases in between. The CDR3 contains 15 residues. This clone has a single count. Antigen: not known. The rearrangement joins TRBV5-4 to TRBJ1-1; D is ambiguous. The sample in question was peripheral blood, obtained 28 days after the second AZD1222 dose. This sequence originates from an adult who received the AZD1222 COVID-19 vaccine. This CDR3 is CASSLGPLESTGTFF. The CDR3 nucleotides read TGTGCCAGCAGCTTGGGTCCTCTGGAATCCACGGGTACTTTCTTT.